The clone carrying this T cell receptor (beta chain) was counted ten times or more. The source of the sample is a study of T cells in Graves' hyperthyroidism and ophthalmopathy. From RNA transcripts, TCR beta CDR3 regions were amplified. TCR CDR3 underwent first-round RT-PCR with the HTBI primer set. Each CDR3 protein is one row after TCRdb ran MiXCR on the multiplex PCR reads. There are around 300,000 distinct CDR3 sequences in the sample; 10% to 15% occur only once, and 7% to 8.5% lies in the top ten. The CDR3 is made up of 16 amino acids. Trimming removed 6 bases from V and 4 bases from J; junction bases left unmatched: 12. Looked up from germline, CDR1 is MDHEN and CDR2 is SYDVKM.

This clonotype originated in a woman aged 25 to 39 with Graves' hyperthyroidism that later progressed to Graves' ophthalmopathy. This rearrangement joins TRBV28 to TRBJ1-5; 7 nucleotides line up with TRBD1. Sequenced: blood. CDR3 sequence reads: CASRTYDRDPNQPQHF. The CDR3 DNA follows: TGTGCCAGCAGGACCTACGACAGGGACCCGAATCAGCCCCAGCATTTT. Full variable domain (outside the CDR3, taken from reference TRBV28 and TRBJ1-5): DVKVTQSSRYLVKRTGEKVFLECVQDMDHENMFWYRQDPGLGLRLIYFSYDVKMKEKGDIPEGYSVSREKKERFSLILESASTNQTSMYLCASRTYDRDPNQPQHFGDGTRLSIL.